What follows describes a single T cell receptor beta chain. Which antigen it targets is not known. Base-call qualities are not available, and no considerably larger clone is one nucleotide away. The library came from 5' RACE. Sequencing instrument: Illumina HiSeq 2500. The second PCR ran for roughly 7 to 12 cycles and used a J-beta primer mix along with a sample-barcoded 5' primer. A unique molecular identifier was introduced onto each TCR beta cDNA molecule by a template-switch 5' adaptor carrying 12 random nucleotides. Each sample yielded at least 2.5 million CDR3-containing paired-end reads. First-strand cDNA synthesis was performed from all RNA using the Mint cDNA synthesis kit, with priming by a TRBC-specific oligonucleotide. Following uracil-DNA glycosylase treatment, all cDNA underwent a first 18-cycle PCR with the universal primers M1SS and BC2_uni_R. The published analysis was carried out like this. Normalization of each sample was performed by random selection of 1 million high-quality reads, each carrying a distinct molecular identifier. Instead of being binned into consensus sequences, reads with shared molecular identifiers were discarded. CDR3 identification, clonotype clustering and error correction used MiTCR with a Q25 quality threshold and the strictest error-elimination algorithm. Lower-bound total TCR beta diversity was estimated with a nonparametric unseen species model using Euler transformation. In TCRdb, the public reads were trimmed at Q25 with fastp and aligned with MiXCR, with productive beta chains retained. Under each unique CDR3 protein, matching rows form one entry showing the most common genes and DNA. TCRdb, rather than the study authors, made the V and J calls. This sample lists some 890,000 distinct CDR3 sequences; 25% to 35% were detected once. In total, the top ten clones hold roughly 10% of the sample.

This sample is drawn from a study of blood T cells in healthy people across ages (dated by TCRdb to between 2014 and 2016). Concerning the study at large: Template switching captured roughly one uniquely barcoded TCR beta cDNA molecule per two T cells in model experiments. The donors were divided into four age groups: young (average approximately 16 years), middle-aged (about 39), aged (about 60) and long-lived (about 79). Using the same blood draw, the study looked at two additional independent replicas of 1 million unique cDNA reads for two donors, one aged 18 to 30 and the other aged 80 or older. The study measured age-related changes in TCR beta repertoire diversity using deep sequencing normalized with unique cDNA molecular identifiers.

The CDR3 measures 19 amino acids from cysteine to phenylalanine. This entry keeps only the CDR3 DNA: 57 bases, framed from base 1. At the junction V is shortened by 4 bases and J by 4 bases; bases outside the gene matches: 18. Based on the germline V gene (reference sequence), the CDR1 and CDR2 sequences are SEHNR and FQNEAQ. The donors were roughly 39 Caucasian individuals from Russia, aged roughly 6 to 100 years, who were systemically healthy. Each donor gave roughly 11 milliliters of peripheral blood, drawn into EDTA-treated Vacutainer tubes. Ficoll-Paque density-gradient centrifugation was used to isolate PBMCs, with at least 7 million per sample. Trizol reagent was used to extract total RNA from the PBMCs, yielding at least 5 micrograms per sample. For every donor, flow cytometry on a PBMC aliquot measured the percentage of naive CD45RAhigh/CD27high T cells. The research as a whole found: Because the CMV infection status of the donors was unknown, age-related changes in expanded clonotypes may potentially have been confounded. As age increased, observed TCR beta diversity per million T cells dropped in a roughly linear way, and a significant reduction was already evident by age about 36. There was a strong correlation between observed TCR beta diversity and the percentage of naive T cells measured by flow cytometry. Because profiling used bulk unsorted PBMCs, naive and antigen-experienced compartments could not be compared conclusively. Compared with the aged group, the long-lived group had more naive CD4+ T cells, fewer expanded clones and increased TCR diversity, suggesting age selection. Estimates of total diversity from one million sequenced T cells were regarded as lower bounds and underestimates.

This sample also belongs to another study, concerning T cells of mothers and their children. The second study's paper adds: Nine systemically healthy Caucasian individuals, comprising three mothers and their six children, were included as donors. cDNA synthesis consumed the entire amount of extracted RNA, loaded at approximately 1.5 ug RNA in each 15 ul reaction. In the second PCR, sample barcodes and 2-4 random nucleotides were introduced via the M1S primer. Over 8 million TCR beta CDR3 reads came from each mother, compared with some 3.1 million reads from each child. TCR recombination output is similarly shaped by thymic selection in related and unrelated pairs, with a minor effect exerted by inherited differences. Normalized repertoire overlap was always found to be slightly, but never significantly, higher in related mother-child pairs than in unrelated mother-child pairs. Persistent microchimeric T cell clones were not detected, at a sensitivity of 95 to 100 clones per million clonotypes. To look for features that set related mother-child pairs apart from unrelated individuals, the researchers ran deep NGS to compare the TCR beta repertoires of mothers and children. The mean age was around 42 +/- 4 years for the mothers and approximately 11 +/- 4 years for the children. After adapters were ligated using NEBNext reagents, the libraries underwent 100+100 nt paired-end sequencing on an Illumina HiSeq 2000. To prevent cross-contamination, the mother and child libraries were prepared one month apart and sequenced in separate runs. Between 500,000 and 2,000,000 distinct TCR beta clonotypes were identified per donor. Naive TCR beta clonotypes were estimated from low-frequency clonotypes matched to each donor's FACS-determined naive share, without sorting.

Sequencing input: blood. The receptor was isolated from a woman in her 40s in good health. The chain was built from TRBV7-9 and TRBJ2-7, with 11 middle bases fitting TRBD1. The CDR3 protein sequence reads: CASSSSGQGATLFPYEQYF. The DNA sequence is as follows: TGTGCCAGCAGCTCCTCAGGACAGGGGGCGACCCTATTCCCTTACGAGCAGTACTTC.